The 2 T cell receptor beta chains below were found in one sample sequenced in a study of cytomegalovirus exposure and HLA in healthy donors (dated by TCRdb to about 2017). The library was produced with the immunoSEQ multiplex PCR assay. For the multiplex PCR, a mixture combining 60 forward primers for TCR Vbeta segments and 13 reverse primers for TCR Jbeta segments was used. The immuneACCESS repertoire file appears here via TCRdb, limited to in-frame rearrangements. These files lack a portion of the clones; in checked studies, under half of the deficit traces to unresolved V genes, and the cause of the others is not known. The sample contains roughly 140,000 clones, approximately 9% of them found a single time. The ten most abundant clones make up approximately 1.8% of the sample. The specimen sequenced was PBMCs. These receptors originate from a male donor in good health and CMV-seronegative.

This clone was found a few times. V and J are TRBV7-2 and TRBJ2-1; no clear D. Germline V gives CDR1 SGHTA, CDR2 FQGNSA. The CDR3 covers 11 residues. The V end lost 1 base, the J end lost 10 bases, and 5 bases lay between the germline ends. In nucleotides, the CDR3 is TGTGCCAGCAGCTTAGTTGCGGAGCAGTTCTTC. Its translation: CASSLVAEQFF.

This chain links TRBV28 with TRBJ1-2; D gene uncertain. The CDR3 spans 12 residues. Per germline, CDR1 MDHEN and CDR2 SYDVKM. V lost 2 bases and J 6 bases, leaving 7 bases between the germline ends. The CDR3: CASSLGSDGYTF. CDR3 bases: TGTGCCAGCAGTTTAGGGAGTGATGGCTACACCTTC.